A selection of T cell receptor beta chains follows, all from one sample in a study of T cell responses to AZD1222 COVID-19 vaccine. Profiling relied on immunoSEQ multiplex PCR, and the TCRdb table lists in-frame clones only, not all of them. The sample carries roughly 150,000 clones, roughly 91% recorded once. The sample consisted of peripheral blood, taken 28 days after the second AZD1222 dose. All receptors come from an adult who received the AZD1222 COVID-19 vaccine. The CDR3 runs from the conserved cysteine through the conserved F or W. The D gene is left open where the match is weak. The size field is filled for only some rows; it gives once, few, many or a size class.

v_call: TRBV7-8; d_call: -; j_call: TRBJ1-6; clone_size: -; cdr3_aa: CASSLRHDRNNSPLHF; cdr3_nt: TGTGCCAGCAGCTTACGCCACGACAGGAATAATTCACCCCTCCACTTT
v_call: TRBV3-1/TRBV3-2; d_call: TRBD1; j_call: TRBJ2-1; clone_size: -; cdr3_aa: CASSLWTGGKNEQFF; cdr3_nt: TGTGCCAGCAGCCTTTGGACAGGAGGAAAAAATGAGCAGTTCTTC
v_call: TRBV7-9; d_call: -; j_call: TRBJ2-1; clone_size: once; cdr3_aa: CASSLPEGVSREQFF; cdr3_nt: TGTGCCAGCAGCTTACCGGAGGGAGTAAGTCGGGAGCAGTTCTTC
v_call: TRBV27; d_call: TRBD1; j_call: TRBJ2-7; clone_size: -; cdr3_aa: CASIPGQGDNEQYF; cdr3_nt: TGTGCCAGCATTCCAGGACAGGGAGACAACGAGCAGTACTTC
v_call: TRBV27; d_call: -; j_call: TRBJ2-1; clone_size: -; cdr3_aa: CASSLSRGLGSYNEQFF; cdr3_nt: TGTGCCAGCAGTTTATCGCGAGGGCTAGGCTCCTACAATGAGCAGTTCTTC
v_call: TRBV7-3; d_call: -; j_call: TRBJ1-1; clone_size: -; cdr3_aa: CASSLLGGVNTEAFF; cdr3_nt: TGTGCCAGCAGCTTACTGGGAGGGGTGAACACTGAAGCTTTCTTT
v_call: TRBV7-9; d_call: -; j_call: TRBJ2-5; clone_size: once; cdr3_aa: CASSLGGVQETQYF; cdr3_nt: TGTGCCAGCAGCTTAGGAGGGGTTCAAGAGACCCAGTACTTC
v_call: TRBV4-1; d_call: TRBD1; j_call: TRBJ1-5; clone_size: -; cdr3_aa: CASSPPGGARENQPQHF; cdr3_nt: TGCGCCAGCAGCCCCCCAGGGGGCGCCCGGGAAAATCAGCCCCAGCATTTT
v_call: TRBV25-1; d_call: -; j_call: TRBJ1-3; clone_size: -; cdr3_aa: CASTHGGTFGNTIYF; cdr3_nt: TGTGCCAGCACCCATGGGGGGACGTTCGGAAACACCATATATTTT
v_call: TRBV5-1; d_call: -; j_call: TRBJ2-6; clone_size: -; cdr3_aa: CASSFTGSGANVLTF; cdr3_nt: TGCGCCAGCAGCTTTACAGGGTCTGGGGCCAACGTCCTGACTTTC
v_call: TRBV6-6; d_call: TRBD1; j_call: TRBJ2-7; clone_size: -; cdr3_aa: CASRGTGGYEQYF; cdr3_nt: TGTGCCAGCAGGGGGACAGGGGGCTACGAGCAGTACTTC
v_call: TRBV6-5; d_call: -; j_call: TRBJ1-3; clone_size: -; cdr3_aa: CASNRQSTSGNTIYF; cdr3_nt: TGTGCCAGCAATAGACAGAGCACCTCTGGAAACACCATATATTTT